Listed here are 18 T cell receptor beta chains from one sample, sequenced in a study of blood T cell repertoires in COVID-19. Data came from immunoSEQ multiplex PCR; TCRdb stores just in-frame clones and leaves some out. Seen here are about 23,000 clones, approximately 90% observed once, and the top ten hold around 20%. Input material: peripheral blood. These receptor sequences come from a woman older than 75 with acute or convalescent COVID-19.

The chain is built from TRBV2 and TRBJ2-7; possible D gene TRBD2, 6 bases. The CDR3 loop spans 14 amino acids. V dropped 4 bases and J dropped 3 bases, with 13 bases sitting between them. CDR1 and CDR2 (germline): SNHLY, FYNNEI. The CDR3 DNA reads TGTGCCAGCAGTGCCGGGACTGGATACTACGAGCAGTACTTC. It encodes CASSAGTGYYEQYF.

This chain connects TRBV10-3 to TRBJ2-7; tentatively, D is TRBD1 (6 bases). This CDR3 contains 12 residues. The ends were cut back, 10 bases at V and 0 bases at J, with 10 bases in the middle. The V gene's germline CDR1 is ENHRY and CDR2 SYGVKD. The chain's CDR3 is CATRQDSYEQYF. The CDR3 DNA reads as TGTGCCACTCGACAGGACTCCTACGAGCAGTACTTC.

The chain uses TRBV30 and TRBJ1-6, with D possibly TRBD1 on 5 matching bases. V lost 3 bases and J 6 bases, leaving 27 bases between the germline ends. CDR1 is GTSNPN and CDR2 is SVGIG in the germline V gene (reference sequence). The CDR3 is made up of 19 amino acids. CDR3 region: CAWRGWGVHSSGRNSPLHF. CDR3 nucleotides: TGTGCCTGGAGAGGATGGGGGGTCCACAGCTCGGGGCGTAATTCACCCCTCCACTTT.

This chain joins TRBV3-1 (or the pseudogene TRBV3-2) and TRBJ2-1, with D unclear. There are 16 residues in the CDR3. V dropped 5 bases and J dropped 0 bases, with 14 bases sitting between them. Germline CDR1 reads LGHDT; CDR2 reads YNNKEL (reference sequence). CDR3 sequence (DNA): TGTGCCAGCAGCGTTGATCTTCTGAGCTCCTACAATGAGCAGTTCTTC. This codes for CASSVDLLSSYNEQFF.

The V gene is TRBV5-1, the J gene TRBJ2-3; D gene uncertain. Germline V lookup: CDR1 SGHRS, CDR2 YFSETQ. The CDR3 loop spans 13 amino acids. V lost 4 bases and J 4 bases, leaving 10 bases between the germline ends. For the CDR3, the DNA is TGCGCCAGCAGCCCCCCATCGGCAGATACGCAGTATTTT. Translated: CASSPPSADTQYF.

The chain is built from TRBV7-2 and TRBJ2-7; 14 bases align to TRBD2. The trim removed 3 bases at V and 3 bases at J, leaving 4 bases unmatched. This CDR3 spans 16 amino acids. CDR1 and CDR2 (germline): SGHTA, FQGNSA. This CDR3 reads CASSFGTSGSIYEQYF. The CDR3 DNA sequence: TGTGCCAGCAGCTTCGGGACTAGCGGGAGTATCTACGAGCAGTACTTC.

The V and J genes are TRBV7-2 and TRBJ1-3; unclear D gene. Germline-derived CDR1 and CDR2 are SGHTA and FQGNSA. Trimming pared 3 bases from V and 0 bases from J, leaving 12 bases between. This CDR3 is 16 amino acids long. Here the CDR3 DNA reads TGTGCCAGCAGCTTCCCGGGAGGTAACTCTGGAAACACCATATATTTT. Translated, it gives CASSFPGGNSGNTIYF.

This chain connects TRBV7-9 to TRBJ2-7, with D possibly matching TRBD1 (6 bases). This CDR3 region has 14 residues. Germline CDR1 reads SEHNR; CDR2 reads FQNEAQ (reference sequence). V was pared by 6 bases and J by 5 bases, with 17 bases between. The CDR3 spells CASSYGVGAHEQYF. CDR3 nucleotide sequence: TGTGCCAGCAGTTATGGGGTGGGGGCTCACGAGCAGTACTTC.

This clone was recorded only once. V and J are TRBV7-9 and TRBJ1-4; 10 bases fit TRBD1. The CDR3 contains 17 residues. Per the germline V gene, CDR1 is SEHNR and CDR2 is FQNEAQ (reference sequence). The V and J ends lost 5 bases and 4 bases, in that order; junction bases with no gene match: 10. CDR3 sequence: CASSLSGTGAHNEKLFF. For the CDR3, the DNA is TGTGCCAGCAGCCTCTCCGGGACAGGGGCCCATAATGAAAAACTGTTTTTT.

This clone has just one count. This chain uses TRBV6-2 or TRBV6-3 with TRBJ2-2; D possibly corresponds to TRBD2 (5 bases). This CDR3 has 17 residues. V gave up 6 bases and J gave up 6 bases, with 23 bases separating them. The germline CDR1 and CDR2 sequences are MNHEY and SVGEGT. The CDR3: CASSPLTRAWGAGELFF. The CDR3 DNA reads TGTGCCAGCAGCCCCCTCACTAGAGCGTGGGGAGCCGGGGAGCTGTTTTTT.

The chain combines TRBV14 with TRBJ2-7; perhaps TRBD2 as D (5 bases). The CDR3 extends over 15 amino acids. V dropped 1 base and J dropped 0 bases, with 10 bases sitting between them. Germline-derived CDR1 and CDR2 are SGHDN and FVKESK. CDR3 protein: CASSQVRVNSYEQYF. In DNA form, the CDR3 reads TGTGCCAGCAGCCAAGTGCGGGTTAACTCCTACGAGCAGTACTTC.

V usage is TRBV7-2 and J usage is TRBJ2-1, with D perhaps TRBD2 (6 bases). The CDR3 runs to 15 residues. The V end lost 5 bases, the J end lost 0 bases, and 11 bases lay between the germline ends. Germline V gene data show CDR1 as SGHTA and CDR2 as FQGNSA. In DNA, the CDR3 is TGTGCCAGCAGCCCGGGAGAGAGCTCCTACAATGAGCAGTTCTTC. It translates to CASSPGESSYNEQFF.

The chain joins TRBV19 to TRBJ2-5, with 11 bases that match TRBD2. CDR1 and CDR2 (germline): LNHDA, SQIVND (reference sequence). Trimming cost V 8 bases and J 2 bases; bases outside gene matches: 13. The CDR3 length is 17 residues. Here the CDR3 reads CASASLAGGKGQETQYF. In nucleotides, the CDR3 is TGTGCCAGTGCCAGTTTAGCGGGAGGGAAGGGTCAAGAGACCCAGTACTTC.

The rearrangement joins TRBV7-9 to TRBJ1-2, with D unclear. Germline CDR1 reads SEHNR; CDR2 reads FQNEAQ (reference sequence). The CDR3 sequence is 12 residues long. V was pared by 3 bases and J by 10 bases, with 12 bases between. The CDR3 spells CASSLNIDDYTF. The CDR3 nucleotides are TGTGCCAGCAGCTTGAACATCGATGACTACACCTTC.

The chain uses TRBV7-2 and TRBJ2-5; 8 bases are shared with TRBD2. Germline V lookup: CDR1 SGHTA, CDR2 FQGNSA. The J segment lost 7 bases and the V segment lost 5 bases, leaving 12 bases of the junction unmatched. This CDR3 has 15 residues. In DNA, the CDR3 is TGTGCCAGCAGCCTGCAGCGGGGGCCACAGGGGACCCAGTACTTC. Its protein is CASSLQRGPQGTQYF. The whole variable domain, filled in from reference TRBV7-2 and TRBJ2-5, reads GAGVSQSPSNKVTEKGKDVELRCDPISGHTALYWYRQSLGQGLEFLIYFQGNSAPDKSGLPSDRFSAERTGGSVSTLTIQRTQQEDSAVYLCASSLQRGPQGTQYFGPGTRLLVL.

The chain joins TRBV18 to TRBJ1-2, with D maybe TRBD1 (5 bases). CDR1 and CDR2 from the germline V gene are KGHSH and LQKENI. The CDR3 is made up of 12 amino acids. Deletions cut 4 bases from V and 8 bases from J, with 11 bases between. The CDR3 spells CASSLKTEGYTF. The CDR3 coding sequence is TGTGCCAGCTCACTTAAGACAGAGGGCTACACCTTC.

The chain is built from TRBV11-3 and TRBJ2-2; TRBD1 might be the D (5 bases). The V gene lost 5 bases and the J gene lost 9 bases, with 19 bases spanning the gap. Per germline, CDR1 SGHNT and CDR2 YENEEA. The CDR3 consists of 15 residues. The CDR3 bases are TGTGCCAGCAGCCCTCCTCCCGCAGGGAACCGGGAGCTGTTTTTT. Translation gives CASSPPPAGNRELFF.

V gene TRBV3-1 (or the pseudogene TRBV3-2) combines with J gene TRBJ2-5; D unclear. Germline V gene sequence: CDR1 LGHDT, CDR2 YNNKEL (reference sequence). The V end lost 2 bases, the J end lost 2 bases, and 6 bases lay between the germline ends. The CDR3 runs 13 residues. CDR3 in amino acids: CASSQLRQETQYF. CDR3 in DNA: TGTGCCAGCAGCCAATTGAGGCAAGAGACCCAGTACTTC.